Each of the 2 T cell receptor beta chains below was sequenced from the same sample in a study of blood T cell repertoires in COVID-19. Libraries were prepared by immunoSEQ multiplex PCR; TCRdb keeps only in-frame clonotypes and omits some of them. The sample includes 240,000 or so clones, around 90% of them seen just once. The sequenced sample consisted of peripheral blood. Receptors were obtained from a woman aged 25 to 39 with acute or convalescent COVID-19.

V usage is TRBV6-5 and J usage is TRBJ1-4; tentative D call: TRBD1 (5 bases). CDR1 MNHEY and CDR2 SVGAGI come from the germline V gene. The V gene lost 5 bases and the J gene lost 3 bases, with 13 bases spanning the gap. The CDR3 totals 15 residues. The CDR3 DNA follows: TGTGCCAGCAGTCCCTGGCCGGGGGCTAATGAAAAACTGTTTTTT. Residues: CASSPWPGANEKLFF.

This clone appeared a single time. The V call is TRBV4-1, the J call TRBJ2-7; a possible D gene is TRBD2 (5 bases). Trimming took off 3 bases at V and 5 bases at J, with 17 bases between the two ends. The germline CDR1 and CDR2 sequences are MGHRA and YSYEKL. The CDR3 consists of 15 residues. CDR3 sequence (DNA): TGCGCCAGCAGCCACCCTGCGAGGGTAAAGGACGAGCAGTACTTC. It yields the protein CASSHPARVKDEQYF.